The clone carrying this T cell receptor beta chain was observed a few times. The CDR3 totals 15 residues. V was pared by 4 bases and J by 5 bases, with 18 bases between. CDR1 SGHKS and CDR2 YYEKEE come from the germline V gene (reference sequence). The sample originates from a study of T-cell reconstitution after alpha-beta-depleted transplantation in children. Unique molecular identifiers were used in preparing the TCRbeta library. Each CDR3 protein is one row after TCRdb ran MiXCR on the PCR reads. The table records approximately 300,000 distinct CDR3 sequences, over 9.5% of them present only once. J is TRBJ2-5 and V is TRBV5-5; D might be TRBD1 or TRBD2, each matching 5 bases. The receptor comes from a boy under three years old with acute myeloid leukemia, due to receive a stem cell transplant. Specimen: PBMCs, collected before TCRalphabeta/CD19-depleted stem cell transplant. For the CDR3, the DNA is TGTGCCAGCAGCCCCTGGGACCTAGGTGGGGAGACCCAGTACTTC. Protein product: CASSPWDLGGETQYF.